The next 3 T cell receptor beta chains were all read from a single sample in a study of beta chain features in type 1 diabetes. The isolated RNA, all of it, was reverse transcribed, so expressed TCRB transcripts were what got sequenced. The method was immunoSEQ multiplex PCR; TCRdb's version includes in-frame clones alone and lacks a portion of them. The sample has roughly 350,000 clones; approximately 11% are singletons. Source material: naive CD4+ T cells from blood. The receptors derive from a woman aged 25 to 39 in good health.

This clone has a handful of counts. The chain uses TRBV7-9 and TRBJ2-3; TRBD2 agrees at 7 bases. The length of the CDR3 is 15 residues. Per the germline V gene, CDR1 is SEHNR and CDR2 is FQNEAQ (reference sequence). V lost 2 bases to trimming and J lost 2 bases; unmatched junction nucleotides: 4. Here the CDR3 reads CASSLRSGITDTQYF. DNA for the CDR3: TGTGCCAGCAGCTTAAGAAGCGGGATCACAGATACGCAGTATTTT.

The chain links TRBV18 to TRBJ2-5, with D possibly matching TRBD1 (7 bases). The germline CDR1 and CDR2 sequences are KGHSH and LQKENI. The CDR3 covers 17 residues. Trimming stripped 3 bases from V and 2 bases from J, with 19 bases between. CDR3 in amino acids: CASSPITGEVAQETQYF. DNA for the CDR3: TGTGCCAGCTCACCCATAACAGGGGAGGTGGCACAAGAGACCCAGTACTTC.

This clone was counted only a few times. This chain connects TRBV20-1 to TRBJ2-7, with a possible D match to TRBD2 (5 bases). V lost 1 base to trimming and J lost 6 bases, with 7 bases between them. Germline V gives CDR1 DFQATT, CDR2 SNEGSKA (reference sequence). The CDR3 runs to 11 residues. The CDR3 loop is CSARVRGEQYF. The CDR3 region has the DNA TGCAGTGCTAGAGTTCGGGGCGAGCAGTACTTC.